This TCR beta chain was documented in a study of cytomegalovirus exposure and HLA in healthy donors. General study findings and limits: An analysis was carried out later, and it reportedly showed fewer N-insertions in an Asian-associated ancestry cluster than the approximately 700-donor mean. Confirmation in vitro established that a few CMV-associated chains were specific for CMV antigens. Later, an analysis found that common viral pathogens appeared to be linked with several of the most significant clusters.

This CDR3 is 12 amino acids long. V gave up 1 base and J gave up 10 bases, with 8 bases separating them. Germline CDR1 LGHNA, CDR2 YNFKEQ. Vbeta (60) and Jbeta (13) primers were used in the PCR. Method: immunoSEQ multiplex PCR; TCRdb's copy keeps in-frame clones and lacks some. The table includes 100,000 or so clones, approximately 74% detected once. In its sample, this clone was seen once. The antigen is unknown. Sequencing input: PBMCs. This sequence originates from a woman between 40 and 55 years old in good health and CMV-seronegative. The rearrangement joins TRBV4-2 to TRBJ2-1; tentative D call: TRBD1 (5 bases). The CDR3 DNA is TGTGCCAGCAGCCAAGGATACAGGGAGCAGTTCTTC. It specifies CASSQGYREQFF.